This passage covers 17 T cell receptor beta chains from one sample sequenced in a study of blood T cells in healthy people across ages. Alongside a J-beta primer mix, a sample-barcoded 5' primer served in a second PCR lasting about 7 to 12 cycles. MiXCR was run by TCRdb on the 5' RACE reads, yielding one entry per CDR3 protein. Among some 1.8 million distinct CDR3 sequences listed, approximately 39% were seen once. Sequenced: blood. These receptors were obtained from a human donor in good health.

The gene calls are TRBV4-2 and TRBJ2-7; 13 bases align to TRBD2. Unmatched junction bases numbered 7, after V lost 1 base and J lost 1 base. The germline CDR1 and CDR2 sequences are LGHNA and YNFKEQ. The CDR3 is made up of 18 amino acids. CDR3: CASSQGWTSGGLSYEQYF. In nucleotides, the CDR3 is TGTGCCAGCAGCCAAGGTTGGACTAGCGGGGGTCTATCCTACGAGCAGTACTTC.

The CDR3 protein is CSAEDRPREPQHF. DNA of the CDR3: TGCAGTGCCGAAGACAGGCCCAGGGAGCCCCAGCATTTT. The chain combines TRBV20-1 with TRBJ1-5; perhaps TRBD1 as D (6 bases). Germline V gene lookup returns CDR1 DFQATT and CDR2 SNEGSKA (reference sequence). The CDR3 is 13 residues long. The V and J ends lost 6 bases and 8 bases respectively, with 17 bases between them.

The rearrangement links TRBV4-1 to TRBJ2-1; 7 bases fit TRBD1. This CDR3 comprises 16 residues. The junction had 4 bases not matched to a gene; V was cut back by 1 base and J by 1 base. The germline V gene encodes CDR1 MGHRA and CDR2 YSYEKL. The CDR3 loop is CASSQAPGQSYNEQFF. In nucleotides, the CDR3 is TGCGCCAGCAGCCAAGCCCCGGGACAGTCCTACAATGAGCAGTTCTTC.

The gene calls are TRBV6-5 and TRBJ2-7; perhaps TRBD2 as D (6 bases). V gave up 4 bases and J gave up 0 bases, with 16 bases separating them. The CDR3 contains 16 residues. The V gene's germline CDR1 is MNHEY and CDR2 SVGAGI. The CDR3 spells CASSFSWGEASYEQYF. CDR3 DNA sequence: TGTGCCAGCAGTTTTTCCTGGGGGGAAGCCTCCTACGAGCAGTACTTC.

This sequence joins TRBV4-1 and TRBJ2-3; 7 bases fit TRBD2. J gave up 2 bases and V 0 bases, and 5 bases lay outside the gene matches. The CDR3 contains 16 residues. The germline gives CDR1 MGHRA, CDR2 YSYEKL. The CDR3 DNA sequence: TGCGCCAGCAGCCAAGATCCTAGCGGATTCACAGATACGCAGTATTTT. It encodes CASSQDPSGFTDTQYF.

The chain couples TRBV7-2 to TRBJ1-2, with a tentative D call TRBD1 (6 bases). The CDR3 runs to 15 residues. CDR1 is SGHTA, CDR2 FQGNSA, per germline. Trimming took 4 bases from V and 0 from J, leaving 12 bases between them. The CDR3 bases are TGTGCCAGCAGCTCCAAGGGGGATTCTAACTATGGCTACACCTTC. This codes for CASSSKGDSNYGYTF.

The CDR3 DNA reads TGTGCCAGCTTAGGGCTAGCGGGGAATGAGCAGTTCTTC. Protein product: CASLGLAGNEQFF. This sequence joins TRBV2 and TRBJ2-1, with 9 bases matching TRBD2. From germline, CDR1 is SNHLY and CDR2 FYNNEI. The ends lost 8 bases at V and 7 bases at J; junction bases unmatched: 6. This CDR3 is built from 13 residues. The variable domain in full, completed from reference TRBV2 and TRBJ2-1, reads EPEVTQTPSHQVTQMGQEVILRCVPISNHLYFYWYRQILGQKVEFLVSFYNNEISEKSEIFDDQFSVERPDGSNFTLKIRSTKLEDSAMYFCASLGLAGNEQFFGPGTRLTVL.

This chain joins TRBV29-1 and TRBJ2-3; TRBD1 might be the D (6 bases). The germline V gene encodes CDR1 SQVTM and CDR2 ANQGSEA. CDR3 size: 14 residues. Deletions cut 6 bases from V and 3 bases from J, with 16 bases between. CDR3 coding DNA: TGCAGCGTCGCAGGGGAAGGCCTTACAGATACGCAGTATTTT. This translates into CSVAGEGLTDTQYF.

This clonotype occurred a few times. J is TRBJ1-2 and V is TRBV11-2; 8 bases fit TRBD1. In germline, CDR1 is SGHAT, CDR2 FQNNGV. The V and J ends lost 5 bases and 8 bases, in that order; junction bases with no gene match: 10. The CDR3 contains 14 residues. Here the CDR3 reads CASSPPTGVRGYTF. The CDR3 nucleotides read TGTGCCAGCAGCCCACCGACAGGGGTGCGGGGCTACACCTTC.

The chain combines TRBV20-1 with TRBJ2-5, with TRBD1 matching over 9 bases. The CDR3 covers 14 residues. Trimming removed 6 bases from V and 3 bases from J; junction bases left unmatched: 8. The V gene's germline CDR1 is DFQATT and CDR2 SNEGSKA (reference sequence). The CDR3 region is CSAKGQGFEETQYF. CDR3 coding DNA: TGCAGTGCAAAGGGACAGGGTTTCGAAGAGACCCAGTACTTC.

The chain carries TRBV6-2 or TRBV6-3 and TRBJ2-7; D not resolved. CDR1 is MNHEY and CDR2 is SVGEGT in the germline V gene. V shed 0 bases and J shed 13 bases, with 16 bases lying between them. The CDR3 sequence is 13 residues long. The CDR3 coding sequence is TGTGCCAGCAGTTACTCGTCCGGCAGGATGGTATACTTC. Its translation: CASSYSSGRMVYF.

This sequence joins TRBV2 and TRBJ1-2, with 9 nucleotides matching TRBD1. Germline-derived CDR1 and CDR2 are SNHLY and FYNNEI. V was pared by 8 bases and J by 4 bases, with 14 bases of the junction left unmatched. This CDR3 region has 16 residues. CDR3 sequence: CASPEDPGTGSYGYTF. CDR3 sequence (DNA): TGTGCCAGCCCTGAGGATCCCGGGACAGGGTCCTATGGCTACACCTTC.

This chain connects TRBV7-9 to TRBJ2-1, with D possibly TRBD2 on 5 matching bases. This CDR3 is built from 17 residues. Trimming stripped 3 bases from V and 6 bases from J, with 21 bases between. CDR1 is SEHNR, CDR2 FQNEAQ, per germline (reference sequence). The CDR3 sequence: CASSFYGSTNHINEQFF. CDR3 DNA: TGTGCCAGCAGCTTTTACGGGTCGACTAACCATATCAATGAGCAGTTCTTC. The complete variable domain, with remaining parts taken from reference TRBV7-9 and TRBJ2-1, reads DTGVSQNPRHKITKRGQNVTFRCDPISEHNRLYWYRQTLGQGPEFLTYFQNEAQLEKSRLLSDRFSAERPKGSFSTLEIQRTEQGDSAMYLCASSFYGSTNHINEQFFGPGTRLTVL.

V is TRBV28 and J is TRBJ2-6; D remains ambiguous. V shed 5 bases and J shed 0 bases, with 8 bases lying between them. CDR1 is MDHEN, CDR2 SYDVKM, per germline. The CDR3 is 15 residues long. The CDR3 DNA is TGTGCCAGCAGTCCTACTTTCTCTGGGGCCAACGTCCTGACTTTC. It specifies CASSPTFSGANVLTF.

This rearrangement joins TRBV7-8 to TRBJ2-7; 8 bases are shared with TRBD1. The CDR3 has 14 residues. Trimming took 5 bases from V and 0 from J; bases not matched to a gene: 3. Germline V gene data show CDR1 as SGHVS and CDR2 as FQNEAQ. Here the CDR3 reads CASSVQGVSYEQYF. CDR3 in DNA: TGTGCCAGCAGCGTACAGGGGGTCTCCTACGAGCAGTACTTC.

This clonotype was observed once. This chain joins TRBV4-3 and TRBJ1-5, with D unresolved. V was cut by 1 base and J by 0 bases, with 7 bases left in between. CDR1 is LGHNA and CDR2 is YSLEER in the germline V gene. The CDR3 consists of 15 residues. The CDR3 nucleotides are TGCGCCAGCAGCCAAGTCGATGATAGCAATCAGCCCCAGCATTTT. Translation gives CASSQVDDSNQPQHF.

V is TRBV11-2 and J is TRBJ2-5; D assignment may be TRBD1 or TRBD2 (9 bases each). The germline gives CDR1 SGHAT, CDR2 FQNNGV. V dropped 1 base and J dropped 5 bases, with 17 bases sitting between them. The CDR3 runs 16 residues. The chain's CDR3 is CASSLGLAGTGETQYF. The CDR3 DNA follows: TGTGCCAGCAGCTTAGGGCTAGCGGGGACAGGGGAGACCCAGTACTTC.